This T cell receptor beta chain was observed in a study of cytomegalovirus exposure and HLA in healthy donors. The PCR had 60 Vbeta and 13 Jbeta primers. Some clones are missing from TCRdb's copy, which holds only in-frame ones; the method was immunoSEQ multiplex PCR. The data contain about 130,000 clones, about 81% of them singletons. This CDR3 is built from 15 residues. V trimming: 5 bases; J trimming: 5 bases; junction bases outside the gene matches: 9. CDR1 is MNHEY and CDR2 is SMNVEV in the germline V gene (reference sequence). This clonotype originated in a woman in her thirties or forties in good health and CMV-seropositive. The rearrangement uses TRBV27 and TRBJ1-5; 7 bases agree with TRBD1. Specimen: PBMCs. For the CDR3, the DNA is TGTGCCAGCAGTCCCCGACAGGGTCGTGATCAGCCCCAGCATTTT. The encoded protein is CASSPRQGRDQPQHF.